This TCR beta chain originates from a study of blood T cells in healthy people across ages. Caucasian individuals from Russia who were healthy and aged 6 to 90 acted as donors. Alongside a J-beta primer mix, a sample-barcoded 5' primer served in a second PCR lasting about 7 to 11 cycles. TCRdb re-called the 5' RACE reads with MiXCR, one entry per CDR3 protein. The sample has around 600,000 distinct CDR3 sequences; more than 45% are singletons. V was clipped by 5 bases and J by 0 bases, with 11 bases between them. The germline gives CDR1 SGHTA, CDR2 FQGNSA. The CDR3 sequence is 14 residues long. The receptor's source is a man older than 75 in good health. The chain employs TRBV7-2 and TRBJ2-7; possible D gene TRBD1, 5 bases. Sequencing was done on a sample of blood. CDR3: CASSVDRSSYEQYF. The CDR3 bases are TGTGCCAGCAGCGTCGACAGAAGCTCCTACGAGCAGTACTTC.